This TCR beta chain was sequenced during a study of CD8+ T cells in alopecia areata. Treatment specified: oral pan-JAK inhibitor, 5-10 mg twice daily. Sorted out of PBMCs were CD4+ T cells and CD8+ T cells. Regarding this clone: The antigen is undetermined.

Study-level results: Administration of tofacitinib significantly diminished scalp clonality and expanded CD8+ clones within the top 100.

The V and J ends lost 3 bases and 5 bases respectively, with 10 bases between them. From germline, CDR1 is MDHEN and CDR2 SYDVKM. The CDR3 consists of 13 residues. After isolation, RNA underwent reverse transcription to generate cDNA as the sequencing template. Method: immunoSEQ multiplex PCR; TCRdb's copy keeps in-frame clones and lacks some. The sample includes over 100,000 clones, 53% of them seen just once. The receptor was isolated from a human donor with alopecia areata. Sample: CD4+ T cells sorted from blood, taken at week 4, from a patient treated with tofacitinib. J is TRBJ2-5 and V is TRBV28, with a tentative D call TRBD1 (5 bases). The CDR3 is CASSLGRMETQYF. CDR3 bases: TGTGCCAGCAGTTTGGGGCGCATGGAGACCCAGTACTTC.